The clone carrying this TCR beta chain has ten or more counts. The target antigen is unknown. The CDR3 regions of TCR beta were amplified from RNA transcripts. TCR CDR3 underwent first-round RT-PCR with the HTBI primer set. MiXCR, applied by TCRdb to the multiplex PCR reads, yields one record per CDR3 protein. The data show about 640,000 distinct CDR3 sequences, around 20% seen once. The V end was cut by 4 bases, the J end by 3 bases, with 12 bases between. CDR3 length: 14 amino acids. The germline V gene encodes CDR1 SGHTA and CDR2 FQGNSA. Pregnant or lactating patients were excluded, as were those with uncontrolled infection or other autoimmune disease. This entry is derived from a study of T cells in Graves' hyperthyroidism and ophthalmopathy. Study-wide points: Ophthalmopathy and stable hyperthyroidism were separated by a 13 V-J model.

This sequence joins TRBV7-2 and TRBJ2-5; D gene uncertain. The specimen sequenced was blood. This TCR came from a man aged 25-45 years with Graves' ophthalmopathy. DNA for the CDR3: TGTGCCAGCAGCTCCAAAATGGGGAAAGAGACCCAGTACTTC. It specifies CASSSKMGKETQYF.